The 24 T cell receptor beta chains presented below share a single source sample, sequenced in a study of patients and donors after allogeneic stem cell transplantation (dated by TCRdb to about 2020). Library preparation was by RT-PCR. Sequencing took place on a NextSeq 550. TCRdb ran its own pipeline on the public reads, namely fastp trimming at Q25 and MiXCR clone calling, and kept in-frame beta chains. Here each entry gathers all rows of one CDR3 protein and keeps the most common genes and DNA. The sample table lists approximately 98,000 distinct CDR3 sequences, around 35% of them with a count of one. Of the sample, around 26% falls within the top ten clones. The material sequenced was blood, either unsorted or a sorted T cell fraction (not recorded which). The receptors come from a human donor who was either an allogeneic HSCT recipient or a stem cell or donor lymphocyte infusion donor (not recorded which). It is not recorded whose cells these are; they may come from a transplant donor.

The CDR3 is CASSRTGRYGTGELFF. CDR3 in DNA: TGTGCCAGCAGCCGTACAGGCCGGTACGGCACCGGGGAGCTGTTTTTT. V and J are TRBV28 and TRBJ2-2, with D maybe TRBD1 (5 bases). Germline V gene sequence: CDR1 MDHEN, CDR2 SYDVKM. The CDR3 has 16 amino acids. The V end lost 6 bases, the J end lost 4 bases, and 18 bases lay between the germline ends.

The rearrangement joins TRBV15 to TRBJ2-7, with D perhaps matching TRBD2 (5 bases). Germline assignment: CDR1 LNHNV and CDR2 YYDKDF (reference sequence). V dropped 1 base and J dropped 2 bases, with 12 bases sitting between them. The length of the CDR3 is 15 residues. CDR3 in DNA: TGTGCCACCAGCAGAGGTCGACTACCAACCTACGAGCAGTACTTC. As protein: CATSRGRLPTYEQYF. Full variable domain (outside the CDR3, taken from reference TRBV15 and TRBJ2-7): DAMVIQNPRYQVTQFGKPVTLSCSQTLNHNVMYWYQQKSSQAPKLLFHYYDKDFNNEADTPDNFQSRRPNTSFCFLDIRSPGLGDTAMYLCATSRGRLPTYEQYFGPGTRLTVT.

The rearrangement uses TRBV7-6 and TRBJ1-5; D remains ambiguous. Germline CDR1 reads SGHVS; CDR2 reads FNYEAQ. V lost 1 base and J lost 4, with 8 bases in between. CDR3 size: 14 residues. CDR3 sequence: CASSLGHGNQPQHF. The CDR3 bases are TGTGCCAGCAGCTTAGGTCACGGAAATCAGCCCCAGCATTTT.

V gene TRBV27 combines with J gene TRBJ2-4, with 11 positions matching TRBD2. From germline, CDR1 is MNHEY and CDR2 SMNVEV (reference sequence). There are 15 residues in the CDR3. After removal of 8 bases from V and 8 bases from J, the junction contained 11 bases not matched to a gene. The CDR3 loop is CASRPLAGGSDIQYF. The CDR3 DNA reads TGTGCCAGCCGTCCCCTAGCGGGAGGTTCGGACATTCAGTACTTC.

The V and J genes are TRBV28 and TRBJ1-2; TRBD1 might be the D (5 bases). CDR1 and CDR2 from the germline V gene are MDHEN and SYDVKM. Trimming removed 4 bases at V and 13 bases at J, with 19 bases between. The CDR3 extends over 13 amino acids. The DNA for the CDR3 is TGTGCCAGCAGTTCGCCGGGACTGAACCTTGGCACCTTC. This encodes CASSSPGLNLGTF.

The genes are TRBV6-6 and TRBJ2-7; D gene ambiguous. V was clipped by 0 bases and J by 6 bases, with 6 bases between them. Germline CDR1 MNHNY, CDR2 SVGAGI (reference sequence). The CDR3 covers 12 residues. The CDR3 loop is CASSYSIAEQYF. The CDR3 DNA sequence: TGTGCCAGCAGTTACTCGATTGCCGAGCAGTACTTC.

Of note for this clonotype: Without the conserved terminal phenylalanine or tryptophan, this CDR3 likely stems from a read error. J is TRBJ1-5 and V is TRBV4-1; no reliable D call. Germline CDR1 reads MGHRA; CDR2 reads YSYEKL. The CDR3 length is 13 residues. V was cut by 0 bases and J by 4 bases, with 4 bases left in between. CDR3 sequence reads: CASSQDANQPQHL. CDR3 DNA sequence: TGCGCCAGCAGCCAAGATGCGAATCAGCCCCAGCATTTG.

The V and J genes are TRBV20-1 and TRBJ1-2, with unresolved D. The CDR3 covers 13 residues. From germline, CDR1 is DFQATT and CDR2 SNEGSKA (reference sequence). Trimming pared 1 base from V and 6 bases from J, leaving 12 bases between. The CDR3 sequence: CSARVSGKDGYTF. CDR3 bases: TGCAGTGCTAGAGTATCGGGGAAAGATGGCTACACCTTC.

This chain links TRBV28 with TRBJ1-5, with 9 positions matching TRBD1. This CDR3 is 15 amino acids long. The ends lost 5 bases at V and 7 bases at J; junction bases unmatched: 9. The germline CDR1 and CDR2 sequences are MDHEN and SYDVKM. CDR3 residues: CASSPPGTGNQPQHF. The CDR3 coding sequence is TGTGCCAGCAGTCCGCCCGGGACAGGGAACCAGCCCCAGCATTTT.

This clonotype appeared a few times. The CDR3 loop reads CASSSPPGGAAKNIQYF. DNA of the CDR3: TGTGCCAGCAGCTCCCCTCCAGGGGGAGCAGCCAAAAACATTCAGTACTTC. The chain carries TRBV7-2 and TRBJ2-4; 7 bases agree with TRBD1. There are 17 residues in the CDR3. In germline, CDR1 is SGHTA, CDR2 FQGNSA. After removal of 4 bases from V and 0 bases from J, the junction contained 9 bases not matched to a gene.

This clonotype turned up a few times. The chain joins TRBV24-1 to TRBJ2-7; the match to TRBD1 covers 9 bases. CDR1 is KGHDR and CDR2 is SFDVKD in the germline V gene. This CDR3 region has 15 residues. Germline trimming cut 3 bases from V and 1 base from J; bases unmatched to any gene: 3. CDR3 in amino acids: CATSDPGTGSYEQYF. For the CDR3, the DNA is TGTGCCACCAGTGATCCCGGGACAGGGTCCTACGAGCAGTACTTC.

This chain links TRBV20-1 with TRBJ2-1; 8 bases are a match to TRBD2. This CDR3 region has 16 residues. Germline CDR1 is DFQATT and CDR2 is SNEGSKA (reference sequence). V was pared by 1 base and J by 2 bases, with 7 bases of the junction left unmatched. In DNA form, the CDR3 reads TGCAGTGCTAGAGGAGTTGAGCGGGAGCCCTACAATGAGCAGTTCTTC. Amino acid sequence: CSARGVEREPYNEQFF.

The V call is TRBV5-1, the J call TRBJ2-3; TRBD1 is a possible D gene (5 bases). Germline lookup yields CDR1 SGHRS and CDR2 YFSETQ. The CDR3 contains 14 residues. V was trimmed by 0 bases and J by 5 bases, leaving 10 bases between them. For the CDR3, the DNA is TGCGCCAGCAGCTTGGAGGGGATCGGAGATACGCAGTATTTT. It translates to CASSLEGIGDTQYF.

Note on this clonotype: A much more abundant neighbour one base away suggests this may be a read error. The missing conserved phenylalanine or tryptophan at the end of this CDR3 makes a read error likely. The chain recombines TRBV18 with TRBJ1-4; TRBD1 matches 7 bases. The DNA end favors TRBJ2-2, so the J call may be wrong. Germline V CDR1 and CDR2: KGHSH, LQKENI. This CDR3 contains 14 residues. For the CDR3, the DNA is TGTGCCAGCTCACCAGGACAGGTCGTGCAGGAGCTGTTTTTG. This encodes CASSPGQVVQELFL.

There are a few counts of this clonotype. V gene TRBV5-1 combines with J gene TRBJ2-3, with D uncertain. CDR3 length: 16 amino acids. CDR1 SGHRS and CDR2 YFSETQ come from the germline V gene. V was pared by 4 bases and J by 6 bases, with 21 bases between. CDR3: CASSLSSTVGLDTQYF. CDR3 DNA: TGCGCCAGCAGCCTCAGCTCGACTGTGGGGTTGGATACGCAGTATTTT.

The CDR3 nucleotides read TGTGCCAGCAGTTCGTCCCTCGGGACACAAACCGGGGAGCTGTTTTTT. It translates to CASSSSLGTQTGELFF. This chain links TRBV12-3 or TRBV12-4 with TRBJ2-2; possibly TRBD1 for D (6 bases). The CDR3 runs 16 residues. V shed 4 bases and J shed 5 bases, with 17 bases lying between them.

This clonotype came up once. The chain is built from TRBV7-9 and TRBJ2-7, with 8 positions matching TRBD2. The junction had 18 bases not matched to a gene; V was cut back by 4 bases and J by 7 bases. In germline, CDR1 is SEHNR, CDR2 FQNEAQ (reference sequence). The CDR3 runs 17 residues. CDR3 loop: CASSSSNSGTRGREQYF. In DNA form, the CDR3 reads TGTGCCAGCAGCTCCTCCAACTCCGGGACTAGAGGTCGGGAGCAGTACTTC.

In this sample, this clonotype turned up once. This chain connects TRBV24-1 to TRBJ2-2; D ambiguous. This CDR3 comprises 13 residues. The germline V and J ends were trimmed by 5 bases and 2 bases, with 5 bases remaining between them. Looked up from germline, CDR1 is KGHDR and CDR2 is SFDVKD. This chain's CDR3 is CATSGGNTGELFF. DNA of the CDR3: TGTGCCACCAGTGGCGGAAACACCGGGGAGCTGTTTTTT.

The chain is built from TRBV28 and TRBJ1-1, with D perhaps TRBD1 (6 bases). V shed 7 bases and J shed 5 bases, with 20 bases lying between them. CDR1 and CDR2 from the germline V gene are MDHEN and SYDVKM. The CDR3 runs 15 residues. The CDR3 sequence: CASTSGGAGPTEAFF. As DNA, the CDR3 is TGTGCCAGCACCTCCGGGGGGGCAGGGCCAACTGAAGCTTTCTTT. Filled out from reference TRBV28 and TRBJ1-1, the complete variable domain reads DVKVTQSSRYLVKRTGEKVFLECVQDMDHENMFWYRQDPGLGLRLIYFSYDVKMKEKGDIPEGYSVSREKKERFSLILESASTNQTSMYLCASTSGGAGPTEAFFGQGTRLTVV.

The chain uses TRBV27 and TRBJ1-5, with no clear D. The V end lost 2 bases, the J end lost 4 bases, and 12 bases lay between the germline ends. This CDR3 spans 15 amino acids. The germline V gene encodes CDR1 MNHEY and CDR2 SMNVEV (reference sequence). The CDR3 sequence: CASSLRALMNQPQHF. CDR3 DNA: TGTGCCAGCAGTTTAAGGGCCCTCATGAATCAGCCCCAGCATTTT.

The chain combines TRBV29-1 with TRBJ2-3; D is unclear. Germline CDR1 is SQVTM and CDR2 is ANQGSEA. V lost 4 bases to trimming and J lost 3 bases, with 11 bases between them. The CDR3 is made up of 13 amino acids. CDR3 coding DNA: TGCAGCGTTGGCCGACGGATGACAGATACGCAGTATTTT. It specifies CSVGRRMTDTQYF.

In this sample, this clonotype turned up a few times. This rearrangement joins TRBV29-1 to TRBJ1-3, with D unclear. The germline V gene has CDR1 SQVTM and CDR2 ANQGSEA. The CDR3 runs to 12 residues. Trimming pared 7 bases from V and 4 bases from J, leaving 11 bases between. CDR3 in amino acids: CSAWGSGNTIYF. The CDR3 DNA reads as TGCAGCGCTTGGGGAAGCGGAAACACCATATATTTT.

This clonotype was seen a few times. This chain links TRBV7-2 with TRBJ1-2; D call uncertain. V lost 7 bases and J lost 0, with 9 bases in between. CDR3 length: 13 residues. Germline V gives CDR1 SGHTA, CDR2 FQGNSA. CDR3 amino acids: CASILSPNYGYTF. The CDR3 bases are TGTGCCAGCATCCTCTCCCCTAACTATGGCTACACCTTC.

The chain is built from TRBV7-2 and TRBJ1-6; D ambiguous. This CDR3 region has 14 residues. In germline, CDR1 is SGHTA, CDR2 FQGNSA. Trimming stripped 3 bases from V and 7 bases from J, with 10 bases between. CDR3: CASSFRTENSPLHF. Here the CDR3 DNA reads TGTGCCAGCAGCTTTCGGACTGAAAATTCACCCCTCCACTTT.